Listed below are T cell receptor beta chains from one sample, sequenced in a study of blood T cell repertoires in COVID-19. The method was immunoSEQ multiplex PCR; TCRdb's version includes in-frame clones alone and lacks a portion of them. The data show approximately 50,000 clones, about 76% seen once. Sequencing was carried out using peripheral blood. The receptor source for this set is a man aged 50-59 years with active or convalescent COVID-19. Both conserved end residues are part of each CDR3. The D gene is left open where the match is weak. Not every row has a clone size; where given, it reads once, few, many or a size class.

v_gene,j_gene,abundance,d_gene,CDR3aa,CDR3nt
TRBV5-1,TRBJ2-7,NA,TRBD1,CASSYRGQGKDEQYF,TGCGCCAGCAGCTACCGAGGACAGGGTAAGGACGAGCAGTACTTC
TRBV7-2,TRBJ2-7,NA,TRBD2,CASSSRSGGRIYEQYF,TGTGCCAGCAGCTCCCGTAGCGGGGGCCGAATCTACGAGCAGTACTTC
TRBV12-5,TRBJ1-5,NA,TRBD1,CASGQGPNQPQHF,TGTGCTAGCGGACAGGGACCGAATCAGCCCCAGCATTTT
TRBV7-2,TRBJ1-3,NA,TRBD1,CASSSGPGQASGNTIYF,TGTGCCAGCAGCTCAGGGCCGGGACAGGCCTCTGGAAACACCATATATTTT
TRBV14,TRBJ1-1,NA,TRBD1,CASDRGTGTEAFF,TGTGCCAGCGACAGGGGTACGGGCACTGAAGCTTTCTTT
TRBV19,TRBJ2-7,NA,TRBD1,CASSIRTGAYEQYF,TGTGCCAGTAGTATTAGGACAGGGGCCTACGAGCAGTACTTC
TRBV5-6,TRBJ2-7,NA,NA,CASSLSGGNSYEQYF,TGTGCCAGCAGCCTTAGTGGGGGGAACTCCTACGAGCAGTACTTC
TRBV11-2,TRBJ2-7,NA,NA,CASSRQVLEQYF,TGTGCCAGCAGCAGACAGGTCTTGGAGCAGTACTTC
TRBV2,TRBJ1-1,NA,NA,CASSSGGLNTEAFF,TGTGCCAGCAGTTCGGGGGGCTTGAACACTGAAGCTTTCTTT
TRBV2,TRBJ1-2,NA,NA,CAGKKGFGGHYGYTF,TGTGCCGGGAAAAAAGGGTTTGGGGGCCACTATGGCTACACCTTC
TRBV9,TRBJ2-7,NA,NA,CASSVFAGITYEQYF,TGTGCCAGCAGCGTATTTGCGGGGATAACCTACGAGCAGTACTTC
TRBV5-6,TRBJ2-3,NA,TRBD2,CASSSTSGRRVDTQYF,TGTGCCAGCAGCTCGACTAGCGGGAGAAGGGTAGATACGCAGTATTTT
TRBV6-6,TRBJ2-6,NA,NA,CASSPLVAQNSGANVLTF,TGTGCCAGCAGTCCGTTGGTAGCACAAAACTCTGGGGCCAACGTCCTGACTTTC
TRBV4-2,TRBJ1-3,NA,TRBD1,CASSQHYGQGLNTIYF,TGTGCCAGCAGCCAACACTACGGACAGGGCCTGAACACCATATATTTT
TRBV2,TRBJ1-2,NA,NA,CASSRDTYGYTF,TGTGCCAGCAGTCGGGACACTTATGGCTACACCTTC
TRBV5-5,TRBJ2-2,NA,NA,CASSLRELDTGELFF,TGTGCCAGCAGCTTGAGAGAGCTGGACACCGGGGAGCTGTTTTTT
TRBV7-9,TRBJ1-3,NA,NA,CASSLGLNTIYF,TGTGCCAGCAGCTTAGGTCTGAACACCATATATTTT
TRBV2,TRBJ1-3,NA,NA,CASKLGGPGNTIYF,TGTGCCAGCAAACTGGGGGGGCCCGGAAACACCATATATTTT
TRBV6-5,TRBJ2-7,once,NA,CASTHRGVDYEQYF,TGTGCCAGCACCCACCGGGGAGTCGACTACGAGCAGTACTTC
TRBV18,TRBJ1-5,NA,NA,CASSEGVSNQPQHF,TGTGCCAGCTCAGAGGGGGTTAGCAATCAGCCCCAGCATTTT
TRBV4-1,TRBJ1-2,NA,NA,CASSQDGRVGSYGYTF,TGCGCCAGCAGCCAAGACGGGAGGGTGGGATCCTATGGCTACACCTTC
TRBV7-2,TRBJ1-2,NA,TRBD1,CASSAGQGWELHTF,TGTGCCAGCAGCGCCGGACAGGGGTGGGAGTTACACACCTTC
TRBV7-3,TRBJ1-3,once,TRBD1,CASSPGTEDTIYF,TGTGCCAGCAGCCCCGGGACAGAGGACACCATATATTTT
TRBV10-2,TRBJ1-2,few,NA,CASSEVAGDGYTF,TGCGCCAGCAGTGAAGTGGCAGGGGATGGCTACACCTTC
TRBV7-9,TRBJ2-6,NA,TRBD2,CASSPKGGTSFPGANVLTF,TGTGCCAGCAGTCCCAAAGGTGGGACTAGTTTCCCTGGGGCCAACGTCCTGACTTTC
TRBV5-6,TRBJ2-2,NA,NA,CASSLYSNTGELFF,TGTGCCAGCAGCTTGTACTCGAACACCGGGGAGCTGTTTTTT
TRBV14,TRBJ1-4,NA,TRBD1,CASSHLGQGPEKLFF,TGTGCCAGCAGCCACTTGGGACAGGGCCCTGAAAAACTGTTTTTT
TRBV10-3,TRBJ2-2,NA,NA,CAISRRTDNTGELFF,TGTGCCATCAGTAGACGAACAGACAACACCGGGGAGCTGTTTTTT
TRBV7-2,TRBJ1-1,NA,TRBD1,CASSSGGTTFEAFF,TGTGCCAGCAGCTCAGGGGGGACGACGTTTGAAGCTTTCTTT
TRBV4-1,TRBJ2-7,many,NA,CASSHRGSSRDEQYF,TGCGCCAGCAGCCACAGGGGTTCCTCCAGGGACGAGCAGTACTTC
TRBV5-6,TRBJ1-6,NA,NA,CASSLAGVLNSPLHF,TGTGCCAGCAGCTTGGCCGGGGTTCTTAATTCACCCCTCCACTTT
TRBV5-5,TRBJ2-1,NA,NA,CASSSLDRAYNEQFF,TGTGCCAGCAGCTCGCTGGACAGAGCATACAATGAGCAGTTCTTC
TRBV19,TRBJ2-6,NA,NA,CASSIQASSGANVLTF,TGTGCCAGTAGTATACAGGCCAGCTCTGGGGCCAACGTCCTGACTTTC
TRBV5-8,TRBJ1-1,NA,NA,CASSLNRPEAFF,TGTGCCAGCAGCTTAAACAGACCTGAAGCTTTCTTT
TRBV27,TRBJ2-1,NA,TRBD2,CASVAGTSGRGNEQFF,TGTGCCAGCGTTGCCGGGACTAGCGGGAGGGGCAATGAGCAGTTCTTC
TRBV18,TRBJ2-3,NA,TRBD2,CASSPVAGHTDTQYF,TGTGCCAGCTCACCAGTAGCGGGGCACACAGATACGCAGTATTTT
TRBV30,TRBJ1-6,NA,NA,CAWSEGSPLHF,TGTGCCTGGAGTGAGGGGTCACCCCTCCACTTT
TRBV5-5,TRBJ1-2,NA,NA,CASSSSGNPNYGYTF,TGTGCCAGCAGCTCGTCAGGAAATCCTAACTATGGCTACACCTTC